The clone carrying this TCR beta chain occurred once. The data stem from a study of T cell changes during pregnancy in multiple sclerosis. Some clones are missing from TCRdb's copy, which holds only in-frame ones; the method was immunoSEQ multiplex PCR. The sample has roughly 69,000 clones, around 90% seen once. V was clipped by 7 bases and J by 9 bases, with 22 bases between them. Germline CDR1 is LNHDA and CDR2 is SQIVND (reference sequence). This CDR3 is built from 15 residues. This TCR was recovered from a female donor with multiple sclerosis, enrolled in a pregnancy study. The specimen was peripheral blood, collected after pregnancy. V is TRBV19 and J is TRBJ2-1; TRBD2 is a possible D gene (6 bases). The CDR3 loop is CASTITAGFFGEQFF. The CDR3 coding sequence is TGTGCCAGTACCATCACAGCGGGCTTCTTTGGTGAGCAGTTCTTC.